This entry describes one T cell receptor (beta chain). These data originate in a study of blood T cells in healthy people across ages. With a J-beta primer mix and a sample-barcoded 5' primer, a second PCR ran roughly 6 to 11 cycles. MiXCR was run by TCRdb on the 5' RACE reads, yielding one entry per CDR3 protein. Of 540,000 or so distinct CDR3 sequences listed, approximately 25% were seen once; the top ten hold approximately 10%. V was cut by 2 bases and J by 2 bases, with 15 bases left in between. CDR3 length: 16 residues. Germline-derived CDR1 and CDR2 are MGHRA and YSYEKL. These data were also filed under a second study, of T cells of mothers and their children. That study reports: Over 9.5 million TCR beta CDR3 reads were obtained from each mother, and 3 million to 3.5 million from each child. Overlap measured in related mother-child pairs was slightly, non-significantly higher than in unrelated pairs.

The material sequenced was blood. This chain links TRBV4-1 with TRBJ1-1, with no clear D. The TCR was taken from a boy aged 5 to 17 in good health. CDR3 coding DNA: TGCGCCAGCAGCCAACCTGGAGGGCCCACTAACACTGAAGCTTTCTTT. Translating it yields CASSQPGGPTNTEAFF.